This T cell receptor (beta chain) was identified in a study of metastatic and nonmetastatic thyroid tumors. Looking at the study overall: Where malignant and benign thyroid patients were concerned, repertoires were compared across blood and tumor or nodule tissue.

As regards this clone: The antigen remains unidentified.

All patients were untreated before thyroid surgery. Authors' data handling: The distant-metastasis classifier for papillary thyroid cancer was built from CDR3 differences across clinicopathological groups. TCRdb re-called the PCR reads via MiXCR. Here the V and J calls rest on TCRdb's processing, not on the authors' analysis. Of 34,000 or so clones in the sample, less than 40% are singletons; the top ten hold about 23%. Study-level results: The reported finding was significantly higher TCR beta diversity in malignant thyroid tumors relative to benign nodules, in blood and tumor.

The sequence derives from a female donor with papillary thyroid cancer or a benign thyroid nodule (not recorded which). Some clones in this sample may be carry-over from other donors' samples. Material for sequencing was tumor tissue.

The CDR3 here is CASSYSGTSGGMDTGELFF. The CDR3 DNA reads as TGTGCCAGCAGTTACTCTGGGACTAGCGGGGGAATGGACACCGGGGAGCTGTTTTTT. This sequence joins TRBV6-2 or TRBV6-3 and TRBJ2-2; 14 positions agree with TRBD2. V lost 0 bases to trimming and J lost 3 bases; unmatched junction nucleotides: 6. CDR1 is MNHEY, CDR2 SVGEGT, per germline. The CDR3 extends over 19 amino acids.